This T cell receptor (beta chain) appears in the sequencing data of a study of cytomegalovirus exposure and HLA in healthy donors (dated by TCRdb to about 2017). Broadly, across the study: According to an earlier analysis of several hundred of the donors, about 179 million T cells yielded over 90 million unique TCR beta sequences and 250 to 350 Gb of sequence data. An early release that covered fewer than 750 HLA-typed donors contained approximately 300 gigabases of sequencing data and 70 million to 100 million unique TCR sequences. Of the roughly 400 genotyped donors, 70% to 90% were placed in the genetic ancestry cluster associated with self-reported Caucasian donors. The study aimed to test whether cataloging public T cell receptors could reveal signatures of past pathogen exposure. The T cell repertoires of some 670 subjects were profiled by immunosequencing and related to cytomegalovirus serostatus. Along with the approximately 700-subject first cohort, a separate validation cohort of over a hundred different subjects was used. To predict cytomegalovirus infection status, the study combined high-throughput TCR immunosequencing, statistical association of individual TCRs with disease status, and machine learning. In a later analysis, previously published TCR beta repertoires from several hundred donors were re-analyzed and high-resolution HLA genotyping was added so that TCR occurrence patterns could be studied. In the later analysis, no new phenotypic data were used to find candidate immune exposures; instead, reliance was placed on TCR beta sequences and their occurrence across donors. To decide whether each TCR beta V gene segment behaved as functional or pseudogenic, an earlier analysis of approximately 620 of the donors relied on high-throughput TCR beta sequencing. Donor age, sex, ethnicity and CMV serostatus were compiled alongside the repertoire data. A later genetic analysis used genome-wide SNP genotypes for about 60% of the 666 donors, treating that subset as a discovery cohort. Every discovery cohort repertoire had been produced on one sequencing platform. HLA typing included class I and class II loci at four-digit resolution. The number of donors typed differed by locus, with 629-630 for A, B, C, DRB1 and DQB1, around 560 for DQA1, 600 to 610 for DPA1, and roughly 450 for DPB1. Four to six DR-DQ haplotypes were handled as single units for association and clustering, since linkage in the cohort was strong. On average, 235,054 unique TCR beta nucleotide sequences were sequenced per donor among several hundred genotyped donors of the cohort, with roughly 18% of those sequences being non-productive.

Ends trimmed: V by 5 bases, J by 4 bases; bases unmatched to a gene: 9. The CDR3 contains 16 residues, cysteine and phenylalanine counted. The retained sequence is limited to the CDR3, 48 bases, with the frame set at the first base. CDR1 SGHTA and CDR2 FQGTGA are derived from the germline V gene. The cohort comprised fewer than 700 healthy bone marrow donors. Cohort members were all nominally healthy when sampled, although unrecorded immune exposures were likely present. The donor was CMV seronegative and belonged to the group of under 400 seronegative cohort members. Each donor provided a peripheral blood sample, and peripheral blood mononuclear cells were used for TCR beta sequencing. The Qiagen DNeasy Blood Extraction Kit was used to extract genomic DNA from the blood cell samples. Concerning this clone itself: No antigen is known for it. No per-base quality is available; no much larger clone lies one base away.

The library was produced with the immunoSEQ multiplex PCR assay. The multiplex PCR relied on a mix of 60 forward primers for TCR Vbeta segments and 13 reverse primers for TCR Jbeta segments. Amplification of the CDR3 region of rearranged TCR beta genes was performed with a multiplex PCR assay on genomic DNA. Amplified TCR beta libraries were sequenced as 87-base-pair reads on the Illumina HiSeq System. On the study's bioinformatics: Across the 600 to 700 repertoires, a later analysis counted 80 million or so unique TCR beta chains, some 11 million of which were shared by at least two donors. To remove PCR and sequencing errors, raw reads were error-corrected and collapsed into unique sequences using a nearest-neighbor algorithm that merged closely related sequences. V, D and J gene segments were assigned by aligning CDR3 sequences to IMGT reference sequences. For a sequence to be retained, a match of at least six nucleotides to both a V gene segment and a J gene segment was required. A rearrangement was called productive if the CDR3 had no stop codons and remained in frame with V and J, and every other rearrangement was called non-productive. Following IMGT convention, CDR3 was defined as the stretch from the second conserved V-encoded cysteine to the conserved J-encoded phenylalanine. The earlier analysis of 587 of the donors excluded any sequence lacking an unambiguous match to a single V gene segment. An earlier analysis of a few hundred of the donors classified V segments as functional when productive rearrangements were above 56.7% and as segregating when the standard deviation between donors was above 5%. A statistical classification framework was developed to diagnose cytomegalovirus status using the catalog of TCR beta chain sequences. In a later analysis, TCR nucleotide sequences were compared against IMGT/GENE-DB human TR gene sequences so that V and J genes could be assigned. In a later analysis, CDR3 sequences and most-parsimonious VDJ recombination scenarios were assigned using the TCRdist pipeline. A later analysis defined each TCR beta chain by its CDR3 amino acid sequence plus V-gene family, and excluded reads lacking a unique V-gene family. To address suspected cross-contamination and a sequencing artifact, a later analysis removed roughly 640 highly shared, low-generation-probability nucleotide sequences. For each public chain, a later analysis derived a clonal expansion index from normalized ranks of inferred template counts within each repertoire. In a later analysis, generation probabilities were computed with a VDJ recombination model fitted to out-of-frame rearrangements, and the resulting probabilities were checked against IGoR. Hypergeometric tests were used in a later analysis to score TCR-TCR, TCR-HLA and TCR-CMV co-occurrence, with a repertoire-size bias correction applied to the TCR pairs. In a later analysis, false discovery rates were estimated by permuting HLA or CMV assignments 20 times. In a later analysis, co-occurring TCRs were grouped using DBSCAN, and TCRdist sequence similarity was added for clustering within HLA-allele-positive subsets. Repertoires with fewer than 30,000 or more than 120,000 public chains, plus five repertoires with anomalous nucleotide sharing, were excluded from co-occurrence clustering. The source is immuneACCESS, and TCRdb retained only in-frame sequences with V and J called. Part of the clones is not carried over; for the studies checked, unresolved V genes explain less than half of this, and the remainder is unexplained. Clonal size and the V and J genes are those of that table, whereas D and trimming came from the DNA. Within this sample are roughly 130,000 clones, with around 72% of them counted one time only. The ten largest account for roughly 1.3% of the sample.

Study-level results and caveats: V-gene and J-gene trimming of TCR beta chains was associated with a missense DCLRE1C variant in a later genetic analysis, and the association was replicated in an independent cohort. According to a later genetic analysis, donors in an Asian-associated ancestry cluster had fewer N-insertions in productive TCRs than the approximately 710-donor mean. In a later analysis, HLA-associated TCR beta chains were found to be more clonally expanded and to have lower generation probabilities than equally common non-associated chains. This cohort had only TCR beta chains sequenced, and the lack of alpha or paired-chain data limited which features could be detected. In a later analysis, several top co-occurrence clusters were reported to appear linked to parvovirus B19, influenza, CMV and Epstein-Barr virus. Correlated functional status among segregating V segments might reflect linkage disequilibrium, but an unknown experimental factor could not be ruled out. For the cohort, immune exposure information was limited to CMV serostatus. Some 16 rarely observed V segments, including chromosome 9 orphons, were excluded from the earlier analysis of approximately 600 of the donors because counts were too low. A total of some 180 TCR beta chains were listed by the study as associated with cytomegalovirus. An earlier analysis of 587 of the donors showed that most TCR beta V segments appeared in productive rearrangements either about 87% or about 30% of the time, which broadly matched IMGT annotations. Specific HLA alleles were associated with 16,951 TCR beta sequences at a false discovery rate of 0.05 in a later analysis. A cluster of highly shared sequence variants was judged likely to represent a technical artifact of the sequencing pipeline. Because the 87-base-pair reads could not distinguish some IMGT-functional V segments, including TRBV6-2 and TRBV6-3, those segments were excluded. According to a later analysis, TCR association rates differed among HLA loci, with DRB1 alleles showing the most associated TCRs and HLA-C alleles showing the fewest. Because HLA typing was unavailable for some donors at each locus, only the typed subset was used in association tests. The authors suggested that the approach could potentially be generalized to other disease states and immunological phenotypes. A further reported finding was that TCR beta sequences accurately predicted the HLA-A and HLA-B alleles for most subjects in the first cohort. Strong co-occurrence of HLA alleles, especially DR and DQ, made assigning TCR associations to individual alleles difficult. The classifier was reported to diagnose cytomegalovirus status with high specificity and sensitivity in both the original and validation cohorts. In vitro tests confirmed that a few of the cytomegalovirus-associated TCR beta chains recognize cytomegalovirus antigens. Sequencing depth was assumed to be roughly uniform across donors in the presence/absence analyses, though that assumption may not hold. Most TCR sequences were observed very rarely across donors, whereas some public TCRs were present in many individuals. According to a later analysis, most CMV-associated TCR beta chains appeared to be HLA-restricted, and the HLA associations seemed to be driven largely by CMV exposure.

The sample comprised PBMCs. The rearranged segments are TRBV7-3 and TRBJ1-2, and 11 bases in between align with TRBD1. This sequence originates from a woman aged 40 to 49 in good health and CMV-seronegative. At the DNA level, the sequence is TGTGCCAGCAGCCCTGGGGGGACAGGGGGAGGCTATGGCTACACCTTC. This translates into CASSPGGTGGGYGYTF.